One sample yielded the 12 T cell receptor beta chains listed below, sequenced in a study of CD8 T cells in Susac syndrome. cDNA came from about 0.51 to 1 ug RNA primed by random hexamers. TCRdb analysed the immunoSEQ multiplex PCR reads with MiXCR anew, one entry per CDR3 protein. The profile shows a few hundred thousand distinct CDR3 sequences, about 92% of them singletons. Source material: CD4+ T cells from PBMCs. These receptors came from a human donor with multiple sclerosis.

This chain links TRBV18 with TRBJ1-5, with 8 bases aligning to TRBD1. The CDR3 is made up of 15 amino acids. Losses at the gene ends were 3 bases for V and 3 bases for J; bases not matched to a gene: 4. Germline V gene sequence: CDR1 KGHSH, CDR2 LQKENI. CDR3 protein: CASSPTGGDNQPQHF. DNA for the CDR3: TGTGCCAGCTCACCCACAGGGGGGGACAATCAGCCCCAGCATTTT.

The CDR3 loop reads CASSPQGGDSYEQYF. The CDR3 DNA follows: TGTGCCAGCAGCCCACAGGGAGGAGATTCCTACGAGCAGTACTTC. The gene calls are TRBV7-2 and TRBJ2-7; possibly TRBD1 or TRBD2 for D (6 bases each). This CDR3 spans 15 amino acids. Trimming left V 5 bases short and J 1 base short, with 15 bases between. Germline CDR1 and CDR2: SGHTA and FQGNSA. The variable domain in full, completed from reference TRBV7-2 and TRBJ2-7, reads GAGVSQSPSNKVTEKGKDVELRCDPISGHTALYWYRQSLGQGLEFLIYFQGNSAPDKSGLPSDRFSAERTGGSVSTLTIQRTQQEDSAVYLCASSPQGGDSYEQYFGPGTRLTVT.

The V gene is TRBV6-1, the J gene TRBJ1-5, with 10 positions matching TRBD1. This CDR3 has 17 amino acids. Germline CDR1 is MNHNS and CDR2 is SASEGT. V lost 6 bases to trimming and J lost 3 bases; unmatched junction nucleotides: 11. In nucleotides, the CDR3 is TGTGCCAGCAGCCACCCCGGGACAGGGGCCCCCAATCAGCCCCAGCATTTT. Translating it yields CASSHPGTGAPNQPQHF.

This sequence joins TRBV5-6 and TRBJ2-3; 14 nucleotides match TRBD2. Losses at the gene ends were 4 bases for V and 4 bases for J; bases not matched to a gene: 8. The germline gives CDR1 SGHDT, CDR2 YYEEEE. CDR3 length: 17 amino acids. The CDR3 region is CASSPGTSGSIPDTQYF. The CDR3 DNA is TGTGCCAGCAGCCCGGGGACTAGCGGGAGTATCCCAGATACGCAGTATTTT. The complete variable domain, with remaining parts taken from reference TRBV5-6 and TRBJ2-3, reads DAGVTQSPTHLIKTRGQQVTLRCSPKSGHDTVSWYQQALGQGPQFIFQYYEEEERQRGNFPDRFSGHQFPNYSSELNVNALLLGDSALYLCASSPGTSGSIPDTQYFGPGTRLTVL.

This clonotype was picked up one time. This rearrangement joins TRBV12-3 or TRBV12-4 to TRBJ1-1; D is undetermined. With 6 bases removed from V and 4 bases from J, the gap between germline ends came to 12 bases. The CDR3 is 13 amino acids. CDR3 residues: CASRTGRGTEAFF. The CDR3, as DNA: TGTGCCAGCAGGACTGGGCGGGGCACTGAAGCTTTCTTT.

The chain has TRBV7-6 and TRBJ2-5; the match to TRBD2 covers 9 bases. The CDR3 totals 14 residues. V trimming: 3 bases; J trimming: 2 bases; junction bases outside the gene matches: 1. The germline gives CDR1 SGHVS, CDR2 FNYEAQ. CDR3 DNA sequence: TGTGCCAGCAGCTTTAGCGGGGGACAAGAGACCCAGTACTTC. Encoded protein: CASSFSGGQETQYF.

This clonotype has just a few counts. The chain carries TRBV12-3 or TRBV12-4 and TRBJ1-6; D call uncertain. The V end lost 6 bases, the J end lost 10 bases, and 10 bases lay between the germline ends. The CDR3 extends over 12 amino acids. The CDR3 DNA sequence: TGTGCCAGCAGGTTTGACCAATCACCCCTCCACTTT. Translation: CASRFDQSPLHF.

The rearrangement links TRBV28 to TRBJ1-5; D perhaps matches TRBD1 (5 bases). This CDR3 contains 15 residues. Looked up from germline, CDR1 is MDHEN and CDR2 is SYDVKM. Deletions cut 5 bases from V and 2 bases from J, with 13 bases between. CDR3 protein: CASSLRGWGNQPQHF. CDR3 coding DNA: TGTGCCAGCAGTCTCCGGGGCTGGGGCAATCAGCCCCAGCATTTT.

The chain has TRBV2 and TRBJ2-2; no clear D gene. Germline V gives CDR1 SNHLY, CDR2 FYNNEI. The CDR3 contains 14 residues. The V end was cut by 6 bases, the J end by 11 bases, with 19 bases between. CDR3 in DNA: TGTGCCAGCAGGAACCGGGTCCGCGAGTCCGAGCTGTTTTTT. Amino acid sequence: CASRNRVRESELFF.

The gene calls are TRBV20-1 and TRBJ1-2; 10 bases align to TRBD1. CDR1 is DFQATT, CDR2 SNEGSKA, per germline (reference sequence). The J segment lost 2 bases and the V segment lost 5 bases, leaving 5 bases of the junction unmatched. The CDR3 contains 14 residues. The CDR3 nucleotides read TGCAGTGCTTACGGGACAGGGGCAAACTATGGCTACACCTTC. This codes for CSAYGTGANYGYTF.

The V and J genes are TRBV19 and TRBJ2-6; D is possibly TRBD1 (6 bases). Trimming removed 5 bases from V and 4 bases from J, with 15 bases in between. CDR3 size: 16 residues. Germline lookup yields CDR1 LNHDA and CDR2 SQIVND (reference sequence). CDR3 DNA: TGTGCCAGTAGTGAACAGGGTTTTATGGGGGCCAACGTCCTGACTTTC. It translates to CASSEQGFMGANVLTF.

The V call is TRBV19, the J call TRBJ2-2; D is ambiguous. The V end lost 0 bases, the J end lost 5 bases, and 7 bases lay between the germline ends. This CDR3 contains 14 residues. Germline V lookup: CDR1 LNHDA, CDR2 SQIVND (reference sequence). The CDR3 sequence is CASSIDRGTGELFF. As DNA, the CDR3 is TGTGCCAGTAGTATAGATCGTGGGACCGGGGAGCTGTTTTTT.